Included here is one T cell receptor (beta chain) sequence, with context. Its antigen is unknown. The CDR3 runs 14 residues. The germline CDR1 and CDR2 sequences are MNHNS and SASEGT. Trimming took 2 bases from V and 2 from J, leaving 10 bases between them. The sample originates from a study of cytomegalovirus exposure and HLA in healthy donors. PCR amplification relied on 60 Vbeta primers (plus 13 Jbeta primers). TCRdb's copy holds only in-frame clones and misses some; the assay was immunoSEQ multiplex PCR. The profile shows about 180,000 clones, roughly four fifths of them singletons. Study-level findings and limits: CMV serostatus was the only recorded immune exposure for donors. High specificity and sensitivity for cytomegalovirus status were reported for the classifier. A prior analysis recorded that most TCR beta V segments were productive about 87% or about 30% of the time.

The chain joins TRBV6-1 to TRBJ2-7, with unresolved D. The source of this sequence is a male donor in good health and CMV-seronegative. The sequenced material came from PBMCs. CDR3 DNA sequence: TGTGCCAGCAGTGAATTGGGCGTGACCTACGAGCAGTACTTC. It translates to CASSELGVTYEQYF.